This TCR beta chain originates from a study of blood T cell repertoires in COVID-19. In the study overall: COVID-19 samples from acute and convalescent phases originated in the United States, Italy and Spain. In each case, the material was cDNA or gDNA derived from T cells, B-cell-depleted T cells, or PBMCs.

This clone appeared a single time. V was clipped by 5 bases and J by 6 bases; unmatched bases: 2. The germline V gene encodes CDR1 ENHRY and CDR2 SYGVKD. The CDR3 has 13 amino acids. In the original workflow: Reference gene primers were amplified, and this amplification served to estimate nucleated cell counts. The table came from immunoSEQ multiplex PCR; TCRdb's copy has only in-frame clones and leaves some out. V and J calls and clone size are as listed in that table; D and trimming were resolved from the DNA. Found here are 100,000 to 150,000 clones, about 91% of them singletons; the top ten hold 10% to 13%.

The chain recombines TRBV10-3 with TRBJ2-4; the match to TRBD1 covers 9 bases. The TCR comes from a middle-aged man with acute or convalescent COVID-19. The material sequenced was peripheral blood. CDR3 coding DNA: TGTGCCATCAGTCCGGGACAGGGAAACATTCAGTACTTC. It codes for CAISPGQGNIQYF.